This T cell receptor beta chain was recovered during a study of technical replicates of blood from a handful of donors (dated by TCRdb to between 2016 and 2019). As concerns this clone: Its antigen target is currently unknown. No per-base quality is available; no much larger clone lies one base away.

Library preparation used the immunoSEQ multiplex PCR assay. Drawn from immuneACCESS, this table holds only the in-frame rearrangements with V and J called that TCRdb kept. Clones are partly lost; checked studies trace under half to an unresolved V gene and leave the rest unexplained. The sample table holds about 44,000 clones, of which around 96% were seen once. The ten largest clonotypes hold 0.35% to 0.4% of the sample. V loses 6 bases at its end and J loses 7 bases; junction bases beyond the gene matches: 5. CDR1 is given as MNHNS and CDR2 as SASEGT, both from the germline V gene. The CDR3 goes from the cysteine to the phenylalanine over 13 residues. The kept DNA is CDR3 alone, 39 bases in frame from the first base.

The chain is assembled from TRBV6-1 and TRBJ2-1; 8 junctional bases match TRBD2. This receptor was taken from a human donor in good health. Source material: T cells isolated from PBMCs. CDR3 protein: CASRAGELNEQFF. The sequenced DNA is TGTGCCAGCAGAGCGGGAGAATTGAATGAGCAGTTCTTC.